The clone carrying this TCR beta chain has only a few counts. Its cognate antigen is unknown. Measured with immunoSEQ multiplex PCR; TCRdb has only the in-frame clones, and not every one. The data hold tens of thousands of clones, with 70% to 90% observed a single time. The data were taken from a study of OX40 agonist ivuxolimab in advanced cancers. Between the trimmed V and J ends, which lost 5 bases and 12 bases, there was a span of 14 bases. There are 11 residues in the CDR3. CDR1 is DFQATT and CDR2 is SNEGSKA in the germline V gene (reference sequence). Study-wide points: At doses 0.1 to 3.0 mg/kg, CD4+ and CD8+ clones expanded.

The TCR originated in an adult with an advanced solid tumor such as melanoma, head and neck, liver or kidney cancer. This sample comprised CD4+ or CD8+ T cells sorted from blood, obtained in a trial of the OX40 agonist ivuxolimab. The chain combines TRBV20-1 with TRBJ2-1; tentatively, D is TRBD2 (6 bases). In DNA form, the CDR3 reads TGCAGTGCTCCCGGGGGAAACTGGCAGTTCTTC. Residues: CSAPGGNWQFF.